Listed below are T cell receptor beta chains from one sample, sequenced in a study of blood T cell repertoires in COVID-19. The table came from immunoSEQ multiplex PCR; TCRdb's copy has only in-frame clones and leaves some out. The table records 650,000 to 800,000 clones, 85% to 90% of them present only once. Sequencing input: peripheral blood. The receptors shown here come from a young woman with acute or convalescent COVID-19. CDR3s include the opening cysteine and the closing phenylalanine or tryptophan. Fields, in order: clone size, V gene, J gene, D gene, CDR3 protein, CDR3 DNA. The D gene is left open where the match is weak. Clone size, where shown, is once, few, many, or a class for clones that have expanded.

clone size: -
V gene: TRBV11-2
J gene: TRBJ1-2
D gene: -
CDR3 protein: CASSPFGGNYGYTF
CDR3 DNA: TGTGCCAGCAGCCCATTTGGCGGTAACTATGGCTACACCTTC

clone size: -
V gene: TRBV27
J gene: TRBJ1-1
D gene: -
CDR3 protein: CASSLGQGNTEAFF
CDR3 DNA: TGTGCCAGCAGTTTAGGTCAGGGTAACACTGAAGCTTTCTTT

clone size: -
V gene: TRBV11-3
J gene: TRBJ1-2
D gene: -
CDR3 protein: CASSLDHRHPHLYGYTF
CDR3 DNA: TGTGCCAGCAGCCTAGACCACCGACACCCTCATCTCTATGGCTACACCTTC

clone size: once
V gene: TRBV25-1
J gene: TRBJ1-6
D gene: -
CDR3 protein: CASSEGGASPLHF
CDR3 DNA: TGTGCCAGCAGTGAAGGGGGCGCCTCACCCCTCCACTTT

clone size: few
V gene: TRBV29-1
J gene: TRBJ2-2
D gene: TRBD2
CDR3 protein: CSVENGGARGELFF
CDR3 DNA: TGCAGCGTTGAAAACGGGGGGGCCCGCGGGGAGCTGTTTTTT

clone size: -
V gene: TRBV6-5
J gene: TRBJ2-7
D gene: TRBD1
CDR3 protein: CASSGTGPTEQYF
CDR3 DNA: TGTGCCAGCAGCGGGACAGGGCCGACCGAGCAGTACTTC

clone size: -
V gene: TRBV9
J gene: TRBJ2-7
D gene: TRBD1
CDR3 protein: CASSVAGDRSYEQYF
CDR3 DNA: TGTGCCAGCAGCGTAGCCGGGGACAGGTCCTACGAGCAGTACTTC

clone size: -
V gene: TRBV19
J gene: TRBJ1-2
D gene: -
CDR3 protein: CASTELGESNYGYTF
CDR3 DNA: TGTGCCAGTACCGAACTCGGGGAATCTAACTATGGCTACACCTTC

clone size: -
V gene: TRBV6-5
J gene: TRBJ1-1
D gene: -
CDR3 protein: CASSHRDSGTEAFF
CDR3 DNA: TGTGCCAGCAGCCACAGGGATTCGGGCACTGAAGCTTTCTTT

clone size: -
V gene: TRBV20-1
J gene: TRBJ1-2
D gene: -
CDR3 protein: CSAIQLSGYTF
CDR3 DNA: TGCAGTGCTATCCAATTGAGTGGCTACACCTTC

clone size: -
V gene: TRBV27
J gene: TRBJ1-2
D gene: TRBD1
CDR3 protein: CARYRGPGRQGGYTF
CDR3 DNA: TGTGCCAGATACAGGGGGCCAGGCCGACAGGGCGGCTACACCTTC

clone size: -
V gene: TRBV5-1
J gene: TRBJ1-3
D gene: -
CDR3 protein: CASSLAMGPGNTIYF
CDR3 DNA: TGCGCCAGCAGCTTGGCCATGGGGCCAGGAAACACCATATATTTT

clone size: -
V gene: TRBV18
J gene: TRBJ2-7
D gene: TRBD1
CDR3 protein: CASSPDRAASYEQYF
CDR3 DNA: TGTGCCAGCTCACCAGACAGGGCTGCTTCCTACGAGCAGTACTTC

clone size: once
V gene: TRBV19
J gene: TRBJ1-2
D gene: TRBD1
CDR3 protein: CASTRELTGIGGYTF
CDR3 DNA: TGTGCCAGCACACGAGAACTGACAGGGATTGGTGGCTACACCTTC

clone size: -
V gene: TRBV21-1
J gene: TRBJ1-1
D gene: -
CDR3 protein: CASRLGPAGTQNTEAFF
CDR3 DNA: TGTGCCAGCCGGCTGGGCCCCGCCGGGACACAGAACACTGAAGCTTTCTTT

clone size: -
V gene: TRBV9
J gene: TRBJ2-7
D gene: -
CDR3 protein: CASSANSYEQYF
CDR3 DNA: TGTGCCAGCAGCGCAAACTCCTACGAGCAGTACTTC

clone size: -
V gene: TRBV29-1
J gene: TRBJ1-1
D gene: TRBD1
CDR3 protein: CSGGGRGTEAFF
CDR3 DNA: TGCAGCGGAGGGGGCCGGGGCACTGAAGCTTTCTTT

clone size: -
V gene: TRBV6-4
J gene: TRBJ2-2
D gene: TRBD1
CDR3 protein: CASSTTGGNTGELFF
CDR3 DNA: TGTGCCAGCAGTACCACAGGGGGGAACACCGGGGAGCTGTTTTTT

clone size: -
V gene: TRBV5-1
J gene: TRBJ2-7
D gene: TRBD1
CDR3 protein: CASSLATRQGSYEQYF
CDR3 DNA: TGCGCCAGCAGCTTGGCCACACGACAGGGTTCCTACGAGCAGTACTTC

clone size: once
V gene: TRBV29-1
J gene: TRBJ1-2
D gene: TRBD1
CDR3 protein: CSVEEGGRDRAYGYTF
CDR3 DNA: TGCAGCGTTGAAGAAGGTGGTCGGGACAGGGCTTATGGCTACACCTTC

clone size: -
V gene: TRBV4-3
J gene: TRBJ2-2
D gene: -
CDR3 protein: CASSQEPISSTGELFF
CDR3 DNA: TGCGCCAGCAGCCAAGAACCGATTAGTAGCACCGGGGAGCTGTTTTTT

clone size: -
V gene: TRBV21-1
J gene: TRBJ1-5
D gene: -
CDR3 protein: CASSIKDRDRLNQPQHF
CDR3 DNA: TGTGCCAGCAGCATTAAAGACAGAGACCGCCTCAATCAGCCCCAGCATTTT

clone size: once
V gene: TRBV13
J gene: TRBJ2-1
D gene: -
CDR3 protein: CASSLLSDNPSFF
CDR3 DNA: TGTGCCAGCAGCTTACTTTCCGACAACCCCTCGTTCTTC

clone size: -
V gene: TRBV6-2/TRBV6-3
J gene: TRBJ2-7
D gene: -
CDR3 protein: CASSLFILSGEQYF
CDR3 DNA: TGTGCCAGCAGTCTCTTTATACTATCTGGCGAGCAGTACTTC

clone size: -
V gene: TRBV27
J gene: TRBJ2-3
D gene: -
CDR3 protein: CASSLPGALTDTQYF
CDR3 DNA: TGTGCCAGCAGTTTACCGGGAGCTCTCACAGATACGCAGTATTTT

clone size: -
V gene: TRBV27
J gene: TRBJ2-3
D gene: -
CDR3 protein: CASRTGRASTDTQYF
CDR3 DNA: TGTGCCAGCAGAACAGGGCGGGCTAGCACAGATACGCAGTATTTT

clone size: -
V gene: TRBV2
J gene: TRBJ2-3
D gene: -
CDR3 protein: CASSDLGGGAVDTQYF
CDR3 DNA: TGTGCCAGCAGTGACCTAGGAGGGGGGGCCGTAGATACGCAGTATTTT

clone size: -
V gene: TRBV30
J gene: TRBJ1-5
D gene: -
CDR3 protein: CAWSVRPSREYSNQPQHF
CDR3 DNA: TGTGCCTGGAGTGTACGGCCCAGTCGGGAATATAGCAATCAGCCCCAGCATTTT

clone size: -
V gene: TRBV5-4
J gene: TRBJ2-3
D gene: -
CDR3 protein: CASFDISEGTDTQYF
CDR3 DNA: TGTGCCAGCTTTGATATTAGCGAGGGCACAGATACGCAGTATTTT

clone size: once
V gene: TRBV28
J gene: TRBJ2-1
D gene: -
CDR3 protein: CASSSLTEQQFF
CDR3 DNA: TGTGCCAGCAGTTCCTTGACAGAGCAGCAGTTCTTC

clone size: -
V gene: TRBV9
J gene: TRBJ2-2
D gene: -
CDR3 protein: CASSVATQEPSNTGELFF
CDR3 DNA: TGTGCCAGCAGCGTAGCTACCCAAGAGCCCTCGAACACCGGGGAGCTGTTTTTT

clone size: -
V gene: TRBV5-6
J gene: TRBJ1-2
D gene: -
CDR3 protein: CASTTRVRFGGDYGYTF
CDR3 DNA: TGTGCCAGCACCACAAGAGTGAGATTCGGGGGTGACTATGGCTACACCTTC

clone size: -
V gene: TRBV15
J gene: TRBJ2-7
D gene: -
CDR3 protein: CATSREASVYEQYF
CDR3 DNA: TGTGCCACCAGCAGAGAAGCGTCGGTGTACGAGCAGTACTTC

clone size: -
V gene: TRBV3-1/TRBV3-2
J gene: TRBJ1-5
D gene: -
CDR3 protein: CASSQDRVAETTANNQPQHF
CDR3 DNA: TGTGCCAGCAGCCAAGATAGGGTGGCAGAGACGACAGCTAACAATCAGCCCCAGCATTTT

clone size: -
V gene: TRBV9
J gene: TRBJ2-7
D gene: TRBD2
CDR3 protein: CASSVSGESYEQYF
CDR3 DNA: TGTGCCAGCAGCGTAAGCGGGGAGTCCTACGAGCAGTACTTC

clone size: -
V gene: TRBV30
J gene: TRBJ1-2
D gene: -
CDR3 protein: CAWSVLHRVDGYTF
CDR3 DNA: TGTGCCTGGAGTGTACTCCACAGGGTGGATGGCTACACCTTC

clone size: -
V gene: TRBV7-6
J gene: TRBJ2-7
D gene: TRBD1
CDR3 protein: CASSLGTGNIHEQYF
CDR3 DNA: TGTGCCAGCAGCTTAGGGACAGGGAATATCCACGAGCAGTACTTC

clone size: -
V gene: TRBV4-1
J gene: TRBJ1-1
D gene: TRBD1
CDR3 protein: CASSQGAGGGTEAFF
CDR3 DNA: TGCGCCAGCAGCCAAGGGGCAGGGGGCGGCACTGAAGCTTTCTTT

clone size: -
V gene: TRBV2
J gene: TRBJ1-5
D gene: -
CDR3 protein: CASSDSPHYQPQHF
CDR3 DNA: TGTGCCAGCAGTGATAGTCCCCACTATCAGCCCCAGCATTTT

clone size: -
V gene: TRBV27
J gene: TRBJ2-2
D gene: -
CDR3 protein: CASRAGRNTGELFF
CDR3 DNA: TGTGCCAGCCGCGCGGGAAGGAACACCGGGGAGCTGTTTTTT

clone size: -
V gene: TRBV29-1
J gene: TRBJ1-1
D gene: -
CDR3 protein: CSVQGRAGTEAFF
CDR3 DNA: TGCAGCGTACAGGGTCGAGCTGGCACTGAAGCTTTCTTT

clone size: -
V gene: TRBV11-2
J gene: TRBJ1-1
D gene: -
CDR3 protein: CASSLWGGRTNTEAFF
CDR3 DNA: TGTGCCAGCAGCCTATGGGGAGGCAGAACCAACACTGAAGCTTTCTTT

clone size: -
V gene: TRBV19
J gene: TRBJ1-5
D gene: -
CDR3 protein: CASSMPFSRTQHF
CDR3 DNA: TGTGCCAGTAGTATGCCGTTTTCCAGAACCCAGCATTTT

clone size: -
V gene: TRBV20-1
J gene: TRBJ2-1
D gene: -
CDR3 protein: CSASTSGDYNEQFF
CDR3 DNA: TGCAGTGCTAGTACGTCGGGGGATTACAATGAGCAGTTCTTC

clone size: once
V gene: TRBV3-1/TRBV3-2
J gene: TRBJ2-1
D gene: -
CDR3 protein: CASTRGTAIYNEQFF
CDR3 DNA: TGTGCCAGCACCCGGGGGACAGCCATCTACAATGAGCAGTTCTTC